The source of this TCR beta chain is a study of regulatory T cells in long-lasting Graves disease. Study conclusions and caveats: Favoring TRBV28, TRBJ1-2 and TRBJ2-5 was a feature seen in persistent disease.

Investigators prepared the TCR beta libraries by applying iRepertoire HTBI primers and Arm-PCR of CDR3 regions. TCRdb recomputed calls from the multiplex PCR reads with MiXCR, one row per CDR3 protein. The data show about 290,000 distinct CDR3 sequences, around 20% seen once. The CDR3 sequence is 15 residues long. V shed 4 bases and J 5 bases; nucleotides not matched to a gene: 10. From germline, CDR1 is LNHDA and CDR2 SQIVND (reference sequence). Described time point: persistent/refractory GD, antithyroid drugs over 5 years with positive TRAb. PBMC RNA was the source of the TCR library. This clonotype was found a few times. Its antigen remains unknown.

The specimen comprised peripheral blood mononuclear cells (PBMCs), sampled when the disease was refractory, from a patient treated with antithyroid drugs. The chain links TRBV19 to TRBJ2-5; 7 bases fit TRBD1. The sequence was collected from a female donor with Graves disease. In nucleotides, the CDR3 is TGTGCCAGTAGTAACCCGGACAGGTTGGGCGAGACCCAGTACTTC. It yields the protein CASSNPDRLGETQYF.